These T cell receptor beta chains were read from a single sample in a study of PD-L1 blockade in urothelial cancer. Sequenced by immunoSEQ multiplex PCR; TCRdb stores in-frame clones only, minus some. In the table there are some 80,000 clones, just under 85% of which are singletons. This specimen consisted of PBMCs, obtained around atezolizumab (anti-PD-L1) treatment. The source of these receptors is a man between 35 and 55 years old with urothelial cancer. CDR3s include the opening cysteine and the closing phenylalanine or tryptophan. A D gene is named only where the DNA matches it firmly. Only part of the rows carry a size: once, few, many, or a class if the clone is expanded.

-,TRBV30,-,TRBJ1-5,CAWSVRGTEPQHF,TGTGCCTGGAGTGTACGGGGTACGGAGCCCCAGCATTTT
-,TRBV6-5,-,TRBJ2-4,CATNLGDIQYF,TGTGCCACCAACCTAGGGGACATTCAGTACTTC
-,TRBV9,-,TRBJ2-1,CASSVASGPYNEQFF,TGTGCCAGCAGCGTAGCGAGCGGCCCCTACAATGAGCAGTTCTTC
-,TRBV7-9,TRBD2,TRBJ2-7,CASSLHPGTSVSEQYF,TGTGCCAGCAGCTTACATCCCGGGACTAGCGTAAGTGAGCAGTACTTC
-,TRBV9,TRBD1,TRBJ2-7,CASSTFPGGEQYF,TGTGCCAGCAGCACTTTCCCAGGGGGCGAGCAGTACTTC
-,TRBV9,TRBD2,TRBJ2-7,CASSPAASGPLEQYF,TGTGCCAGCAGCCCCGCTGCTAGCGGCCCCCTCGAGCAGTACTTC
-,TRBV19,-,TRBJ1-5,CASSIAPPGGNQPQHF,TGTGCCAGTAGTATAGCACCCCCGGGAGGCAATCAGCCCCAGCATTTT
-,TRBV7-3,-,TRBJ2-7,CASSPTPGTSYEQYF,TGTGCCAGCAGCCCAACACCGGGGACATCCTACGAGCAGTACTTC
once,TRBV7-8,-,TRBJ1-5,CASSLEEDSWGNQPQHF,TGTGCCAGCAGCTTAGAGGAGGACTCGTGGGGCAATCAGCCCCAGCATTTT
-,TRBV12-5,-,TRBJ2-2,CASGPEPNTGELFF,TGTGCTAGTGGACCAGAACCGAACACCGGGGAGCTGTTTTTT
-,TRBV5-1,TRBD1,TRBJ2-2,CASSLTGANTGELFF,TGCGCCAGCAGCTTGACAGGGGCGAACACCGGGGAGCTGTTTTTT
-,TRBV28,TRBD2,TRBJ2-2,CASSRVWAGGNTGELFF,TGTGCCAGCAGTCGGGTGTGGGCGGGAGGGAACACCGGGGAGCTGTTTTTT